This T cell receptor beta chain derives from a study of T cells in Graves' hyperthyroidism and ophthalmopathy. The CDR3 length is 17 residues. Germline V gene data show CDR1 as SNHLY and CDR2 as FYNNEI. From RNA transcripts, TCR beta CDR3 regions were amplified. RT-PCR in the first round (using the HTBI primer set) targeted the TCR CDR3. MiXCR was run by TCRdb on the multiplex PCR reads, yielding one entry per CDR3 protein. The top ten clones hold approximately 54% of a sample with around 500,000 distinct CDR3 sequences, about 20% of them seen once. This clonotype was found a few times. One base away lies a much larger clone, so this may be a sequencing read error.

The sequenced sample was blood. V usage is TRBV2 and J usage is TRBJ2-1; D not certain. The sequence was collected from a woman between 65 and 79 years old with Graves' ophthalmopathy. The CDR3 DNA sequence: TGTGCCAGCAGTGAAACTGGGCAGGCGCCCTTATACAATGGGCAGTTCTTC. It codes for CASSETGQAPLYNGQFF.